This TCR beta chain originates from a study of OX40 agonist ivuxolimab in advanced cancers. Study conclusions and caveats: Near-lowest levels of clonal expansion characterized partial responders at 0.1-3.0 mg/kg.

Patients were ruled out by autoimmune disease history or systemic immunosuppression. On this clone itself: Its antigen remains unknown.

Profiled with immunoSEQ multiplex PCR; TCRdb holds only in-frame clones, not every one. The sample contains 37,000 or so clones, more than 85% of which appear only once. This CDR3 is built from 15 residues. Germline V gives CDR1 MNHEY, CDR2 SVGAGI. V shed 2 bases and J 6 bases; nucleotides not matched to a gene: 6. The sequenced sample was CD4+ or CD8+ T cells sorted from blood, obtained in a trial of the OX40 agonist ivuxolimab. The rearrangement uses TRBV6-5 and TRBJ2-2; 7 nucleotides match TRBD1. The receptor was derived from an adult with an advanced solid tumor such as melanoma, head and neck, liver or kidney cancer. CDR3 bases: TGTGCCAGCAGTTACAGGGGGCTGGTGGCCGGGGAGCTGTTTTTT. Translating gives CASSYRGLVAGELFF.